This note documents a single T cell receptor (beta chain) sequence. The antigen it binds to is not known. No qualities accompany the bases; no much larger clone lies one base away. TCRbeta CDR3 regions were amplified from genomic DNA by means of the immunoSEQ Assay, a bias-controlled multiplex PCR. Per the source publication's procedure: Nucleated cell counts per sample were estimated from amplification of reference gene primers within the assay. To quantify the absolute abundance of each unique TCRbeta CDR3 rearrangement, sequence reads were collapsed and filtered. Productive Simpson clonality was computed per sample as the square root of Simpson's diversity index over productive rearrangements. Sourced from immuneACCESS, this table was stored by TCRdb with only in-frame sequences that have V and J called. A share of the clones is absent; for the studies checked, an unresolved V gene accounts for under half, and the remainder has no known explanation. The V and J calls and clone size are taken from that table; D and trimming were inferred from the DNA. The sample records under 100,000 clones, 75% to 85% of which are singletons. The ten top clones hold around 33% of the sample.

The data belong to a study of blood T cell repertoires in COVID-19 (dated by TCRdb to 2018 to 2020). About the study as a whole: Samples covering the acute and convalescent phases of COVID-19 were provided by collaborators in the United States, Italy and Spain. The prospective study material was composed of cDNA or gDNA derived from T cells, B-cell-depleted T cells, or PBMCs. The dataset comprised deeply sampled blood TCRbeta repertoires from subjects exposed to, actively infected with, or recovered from COVID-19. A freely available public database, intended as a resource for researchers studying the immune response to SARS-CoV-2, is where the repertoires were released. Samples were obtained from the ongoing ImmuneRACE study (first 160 participants) and from 1,254 subjects provided by 6 global collaborators. Nearly every sample came with metadata listing a de-identified subject ID, COVID-19 status, age in years and sex. HLA class I and class II types, where available, came from metadata supplied by the sample provider rather than from assay-based typing. General conclusions and limits of the study: Clinical and demographic metadata were provided uncurated, with the amount varying by source and participant.

At one collaborating source in Seattle, patients were enrolled during active infection and were followed longitudinally through the course of disease. The collaborating institutions used their own protocols to collect whole blood in K2EDTA tubes. Collaborator samples were shipped for TCRbeta analysis as frozen whole blood, isolated PBMCs, or DNA extracted from either sample type. Relative to germline, V is missing 4 bases and J is missing 0 bases, with 5 bases of the junction outside any gene match. CDR1 MNHNY and CDR2 SVGAGI were looked up in the germline V gene (reference sequence). The CDR3 holds 15 amino acids from the cysteine to the phenylalanine. Of all the DNA, just the CDR3 is kept, 45 bases in frame from base 1.

The sequence was collected from a man aged 60 to 69 with COVID-19, enrolled during active disease. The material sequenced was peripheral blood. This receptor chain uses TRBV6-6 and TRBJ2-7; TRBD2 lines up with 8 middle nucleotides. Read as DNA, the sequence is TGTGCCAGCAGTTCTAGCGGGCGGAGCTCCTACGAGCAGTACTTC. Its product reads: CASSSSGRSSYEQYF.